This T cell receptor beta chain is from a study of T cell repertoires in cytomegalovirus infection. Turning to the study itself: HLA-B-restricted CMV epitopes that are well studied were used alongside recently identified HLA-C-restricted ones. Matching HLA type and CMV infection were both indicated by public TCR beta signatures. Study results and limitations: Ex vivo, HLA-C-restricted CMV-specific TCR beta clonotypes prevailed over the rest of the response. Cumulated frequencies of public TCR beta families served to identify carriers of CMV plus the relevant HLA.

CDR1 is SGHTA and CDR2 is FQGNSA in the germline V gene. This CDR3 has 17 amino acids. Trimming took off 1 base at V and 1 base at J, with 13 bases between the two ends. In this sample, this clonotype turned up a few times. Antigen unknown. TCRdb used MiXCR to reprocess the reads, holding one entry per CDR3 protein. This table holds some 500,000 distinct CDR3 sequences, over 35% found once. The specimen was cultured PBMCs, collected from culture after CMV antigen stimulation. The origin of this receptor is a human donor in good health (CMV status not recorded). Some clones in this sample may be carry-over from other donors' samples. The chain links TRBV7-2 to TRBJ2-2; no reliable D call. The CDR3 DNA is TGTGCCAGCAGCTTAGAGGCCGACATCTGGAACACCGGGGAGCTGTTTTTT. This gives the protein CASSLEADIWNTGELFF. Filled out from reference TRBV7-2 and TRBJ2-2, the complete variable domain reads GAGVSQSPSNKVTEKGKDVELRCDPISGHTALYWYRQSLGQGLEFLIYFQGNSAPDKSGLPSDRFSAERTGGSVSTLTIQRTQQEDSAVYLCASSLEADIWNTGELFFGEGSRLTVL.